This TCR beta chain is from a study of CD4 T cells in relation to SARS-CoV-2 and coronaviruses. Study-wide background: TCR beta CDR3s were sequenced after roughly 10-day antigen culture of PBMCs. Controls used an HIV-1 Nef peptide pool or no peptide.

This clone was seen just once. No antigen is known for it. Sequencing was performed with immunoSEQ multiplex PCR; in TCRdb, only in-frame clones are kept and a portion is missing. The table shows roughly 19,000 clones, with 65% to 80% occurring only once. Germline V gene data show CDR1 as GTSNPN and CDR2 as SVGIG (reference sequence). The CDR3 loop spans 13 amino acids. V was clipped by 5 bases and J by 0 bases, with 5 bases between them. CD4+ T cells from unexposed donors were obtained before the COVID-19 pandemic (2011-2018). After less than 11 days of culture, CD4+ T cells were isolated. This TCR was sampled from a human donor in good health. The V gene is TRBV30, the J gene TRBJ2-6; no clear D gene. Sequences were obtained from CD4+ T cells from PBMCs, cultured in vitro. CDR3: CAWGYSGANVLTF. The CDR3 DNA reads as TGTGCCTGGGGATACTCTGGGGCCAACGTCCTGACTTTC.